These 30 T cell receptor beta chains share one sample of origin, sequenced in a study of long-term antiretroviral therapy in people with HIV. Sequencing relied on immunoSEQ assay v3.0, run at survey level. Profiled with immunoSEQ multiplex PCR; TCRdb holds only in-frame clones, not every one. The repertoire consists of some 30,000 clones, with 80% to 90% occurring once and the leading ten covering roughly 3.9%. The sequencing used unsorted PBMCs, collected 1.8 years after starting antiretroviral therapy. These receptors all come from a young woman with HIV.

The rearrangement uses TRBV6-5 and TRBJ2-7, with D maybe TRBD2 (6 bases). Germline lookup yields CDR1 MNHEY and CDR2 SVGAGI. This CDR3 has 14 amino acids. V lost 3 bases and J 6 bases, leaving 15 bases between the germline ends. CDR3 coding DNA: TGTGCCAGCAGTTATAGGCGGGGATCGGGCGAGCAGTACTTC. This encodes CASSYRRGSGEQYF.

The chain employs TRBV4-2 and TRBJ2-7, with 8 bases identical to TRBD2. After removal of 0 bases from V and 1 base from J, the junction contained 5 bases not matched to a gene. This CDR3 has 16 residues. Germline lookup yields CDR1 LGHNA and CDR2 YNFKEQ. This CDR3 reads CASSQDFGGRSYEQYF. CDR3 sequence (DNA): TGTGCCAGCAGCCAAGATTTCGGCGGGAGGTCCTACGAGCAGTACTTC.

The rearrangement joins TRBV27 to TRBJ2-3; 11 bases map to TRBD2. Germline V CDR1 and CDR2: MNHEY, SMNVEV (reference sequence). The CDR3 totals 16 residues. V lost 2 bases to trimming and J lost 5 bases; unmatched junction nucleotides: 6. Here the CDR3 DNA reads TGTGCCAGCAGTTTAAAAAGACTAGCGGGACAAGATACGCAGTATTTT. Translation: CASSLKRLAGQDTQYF.

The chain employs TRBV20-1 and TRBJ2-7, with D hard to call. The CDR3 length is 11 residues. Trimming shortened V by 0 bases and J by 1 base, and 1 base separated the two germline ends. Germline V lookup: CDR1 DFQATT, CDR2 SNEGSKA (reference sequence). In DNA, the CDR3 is TGCAGTGCTAGAGAGTCCTACGAGCAGTACTTC. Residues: CSARESYEQYF.

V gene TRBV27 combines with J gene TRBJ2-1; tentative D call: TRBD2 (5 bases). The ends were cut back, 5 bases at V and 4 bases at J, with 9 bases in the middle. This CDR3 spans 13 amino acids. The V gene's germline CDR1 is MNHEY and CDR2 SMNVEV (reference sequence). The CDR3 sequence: CASSLGSYNEQFF. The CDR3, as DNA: TGTGCCAGCAGTCTAGGGAGTTACAATGAGCAGTTCTTC.

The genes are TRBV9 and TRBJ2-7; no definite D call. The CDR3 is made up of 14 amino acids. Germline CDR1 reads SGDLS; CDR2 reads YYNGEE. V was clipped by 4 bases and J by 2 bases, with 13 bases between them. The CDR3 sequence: CASSPSRAAYEQYF. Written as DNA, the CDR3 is TGTGCCAGCAGCCCAAGTCGGGCGGCCTACGAGCAGTACTTC. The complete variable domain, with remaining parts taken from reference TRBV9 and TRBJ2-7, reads DSGVTQTPKHLITATGQRVTLRCSPRSGDLSVYWYQQSLDQGLQFLIQYYNGEERAKGNILERFSAQQFPDLHSELNLSSLELGDSALYFCASSPSRAAYEQYFGPGTRLTVT.

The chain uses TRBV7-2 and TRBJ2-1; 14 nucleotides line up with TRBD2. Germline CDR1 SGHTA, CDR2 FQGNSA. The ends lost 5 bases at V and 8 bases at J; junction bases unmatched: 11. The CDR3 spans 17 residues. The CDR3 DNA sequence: TGTGCCAGCAGCCGCGCAGGGGGGACTAGCGGGAGTTATGAGCAGTTCTTC. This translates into CASSRAGGTSGSYEQFF.

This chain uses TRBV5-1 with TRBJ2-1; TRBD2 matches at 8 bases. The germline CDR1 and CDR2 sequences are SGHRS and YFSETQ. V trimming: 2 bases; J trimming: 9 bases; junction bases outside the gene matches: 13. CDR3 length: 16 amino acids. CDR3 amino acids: CASSFPAGVALGEQFF. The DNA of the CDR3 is TGCGCCAGCAGCTTTCCAGCGGGAGTCGCCTTAGGTGAGCAGTTCTTC.

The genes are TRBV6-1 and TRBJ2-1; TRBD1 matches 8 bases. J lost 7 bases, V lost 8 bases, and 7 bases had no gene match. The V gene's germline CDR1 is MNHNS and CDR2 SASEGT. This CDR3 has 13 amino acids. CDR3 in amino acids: CASQDRGWNEQFF. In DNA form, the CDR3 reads TGTGCCAGCCAAGACAGGGGTTGGAATGAGCAGTTCTTC.

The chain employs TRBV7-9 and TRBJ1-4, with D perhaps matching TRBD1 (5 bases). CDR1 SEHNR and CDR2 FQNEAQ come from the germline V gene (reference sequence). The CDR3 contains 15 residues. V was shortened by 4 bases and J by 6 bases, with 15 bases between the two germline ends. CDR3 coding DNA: TGTGCCAGCAGCTCAGTGGGACCCTCGGATGAAAAACTGTTTTTT. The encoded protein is CASSSVGPSDEKLFF. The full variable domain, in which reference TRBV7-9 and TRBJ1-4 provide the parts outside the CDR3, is DTGVSQNPRHKITKRGQNVTFRCDPISEHNRLYWYRQTLGQGPEFLTYFQNEAQLEKSRLLSDRFSAERPKGSFSTLEIQRTEQGDSAMYLCASSSVGPSDEKLFFGSGTQLSVL.

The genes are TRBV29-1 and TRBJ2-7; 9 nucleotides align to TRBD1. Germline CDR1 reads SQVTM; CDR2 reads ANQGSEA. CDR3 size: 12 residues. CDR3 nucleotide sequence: TGCAGTGTAGACAGGGGGTTCGGCGAGCAGTACTTC. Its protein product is CSVDRGFGEQYF.

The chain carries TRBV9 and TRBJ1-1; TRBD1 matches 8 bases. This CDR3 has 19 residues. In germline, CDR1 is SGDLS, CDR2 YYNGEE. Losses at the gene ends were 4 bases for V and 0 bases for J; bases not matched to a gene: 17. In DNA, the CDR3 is TGTGCCAGCAGCCCATCCACCAGACAGGGGAGAAGCATGAACACTGAAGCTTTCTTT. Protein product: CASSPSTRQGRSMNTEAFF.

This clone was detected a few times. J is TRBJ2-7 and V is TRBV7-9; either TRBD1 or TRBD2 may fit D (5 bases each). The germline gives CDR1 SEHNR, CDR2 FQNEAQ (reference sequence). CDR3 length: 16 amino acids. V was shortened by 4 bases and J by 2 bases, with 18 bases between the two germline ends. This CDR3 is CASSSSSGRLTYEQYF. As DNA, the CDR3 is TGTGCCAGCAGCTCCTCTTCGGGACGGCTAACCTACGAGCAGTACTTC. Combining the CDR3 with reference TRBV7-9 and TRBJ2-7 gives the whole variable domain DTGVSQNPRHKITKRGQNVTFRCDPISEHNRLYWYRQTLGQGPEFLTYFQNEAQLEKSRLLSDRFSAERPKGSFSTLEIQRTEQGDSAMYLCASSSSSGRLTYEQYFGPGTRLTVT.

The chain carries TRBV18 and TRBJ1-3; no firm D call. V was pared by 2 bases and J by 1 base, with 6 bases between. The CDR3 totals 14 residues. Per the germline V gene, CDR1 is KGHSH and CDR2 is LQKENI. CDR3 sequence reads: CASSPKPSGNTIYF. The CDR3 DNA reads TGTGCCAGCTCACCAAAACCGTCTGGAAACACCATATATTTT.

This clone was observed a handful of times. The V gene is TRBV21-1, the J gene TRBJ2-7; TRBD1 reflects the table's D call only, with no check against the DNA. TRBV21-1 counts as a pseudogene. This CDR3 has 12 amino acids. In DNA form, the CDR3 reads TGTGCCAGTCATTACAAGTGGTTCGAGCAGTACTTC. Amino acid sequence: CASHYKWFEQYF.

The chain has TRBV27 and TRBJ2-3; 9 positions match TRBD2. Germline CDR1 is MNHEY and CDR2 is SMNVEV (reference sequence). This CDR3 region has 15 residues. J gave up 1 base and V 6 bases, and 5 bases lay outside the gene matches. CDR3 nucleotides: TGTGCCAGCAGACCCGCGGGAGGGGGCACAGATACGCAGTATTTT. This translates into CASRPAGGGTDTQYF.

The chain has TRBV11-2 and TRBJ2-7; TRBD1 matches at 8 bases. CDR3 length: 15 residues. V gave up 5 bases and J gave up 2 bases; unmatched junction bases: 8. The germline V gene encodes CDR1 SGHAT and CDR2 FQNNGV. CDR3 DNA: TGTGCCAGCAGCCTCTATACAGGGGGTACCTACGAGCAGTACTTC. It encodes CASSLYTGGTYEQYF.

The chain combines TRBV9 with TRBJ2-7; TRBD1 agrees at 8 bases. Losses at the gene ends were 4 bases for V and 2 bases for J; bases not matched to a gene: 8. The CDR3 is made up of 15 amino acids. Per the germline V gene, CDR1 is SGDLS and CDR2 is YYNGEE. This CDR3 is CASSQGQGSPYEQYF. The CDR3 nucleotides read TGTGCCAGCAGCCAAGGACAGGGTTCCCCCTACGAGCAGTACTTC.

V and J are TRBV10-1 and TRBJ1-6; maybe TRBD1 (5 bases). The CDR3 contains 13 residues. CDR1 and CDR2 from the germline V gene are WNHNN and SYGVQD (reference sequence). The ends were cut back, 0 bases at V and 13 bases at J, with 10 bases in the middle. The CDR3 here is CASSESRQSPLHF. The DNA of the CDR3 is TGCGCCAGCAGTGAGTCACGACAGTCCCCCCTCCACTTT.

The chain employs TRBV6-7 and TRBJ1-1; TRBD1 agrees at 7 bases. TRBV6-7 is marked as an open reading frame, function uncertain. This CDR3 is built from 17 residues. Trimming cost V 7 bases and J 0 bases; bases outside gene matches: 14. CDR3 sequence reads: CASTPQGPPGMNTEAFF. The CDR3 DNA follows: TGTGCCAGCACGCCACAGGGGCCACCCGGGATGAACACTGAAGCTTTCTTT.

DNA of the CDR3: TGTGCCAGCAGCCCTCCGGACAGGAGGGTTTCATACGAGCAGTACTTC. This translates into CASSPPDRRVSYEQYF. This chain connects TRBV7-2 to TRBJ2-7, with a weak D call TRBD1 (7 bases). The V and J ends lost 5 bases and 4 bases respectively, with 21 bases between them. Germline V gene lookup returns CDR1 SGHTA and CDR2 FQGNSA. The CDR3 spans 16 residues.

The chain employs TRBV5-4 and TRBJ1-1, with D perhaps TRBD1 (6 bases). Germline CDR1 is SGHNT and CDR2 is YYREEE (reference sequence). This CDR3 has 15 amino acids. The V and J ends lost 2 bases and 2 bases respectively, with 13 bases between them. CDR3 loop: CASSFGGGRNTEAFF. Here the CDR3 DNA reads TGTGCCAGCAGCTTTGGTGGGGGGCGTAACACTGAAGCTTTCTTT.

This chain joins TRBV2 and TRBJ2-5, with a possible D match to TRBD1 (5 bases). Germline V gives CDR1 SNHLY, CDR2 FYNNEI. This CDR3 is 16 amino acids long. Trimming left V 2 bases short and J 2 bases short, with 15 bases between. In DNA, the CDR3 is TGTGCCAGCAGTGAATGGGTGAACAAGGGGCAAGAGACCCAGTACTTC. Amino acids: CASSEWVNKGQETQYF.

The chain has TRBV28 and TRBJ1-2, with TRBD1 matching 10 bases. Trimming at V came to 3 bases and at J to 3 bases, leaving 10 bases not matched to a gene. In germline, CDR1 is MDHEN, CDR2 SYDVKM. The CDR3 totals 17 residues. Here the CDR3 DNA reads TGTGCCAGCAGTTTGCCGCCCGGGACAGGGGATGACTATGGCTACACCTTC. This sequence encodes CASSLPPGTGDDYGYTF.

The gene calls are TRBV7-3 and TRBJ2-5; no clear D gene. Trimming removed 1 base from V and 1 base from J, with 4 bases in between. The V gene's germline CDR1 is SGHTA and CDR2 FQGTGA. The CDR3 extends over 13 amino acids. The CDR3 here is CASSLNSQETQYF. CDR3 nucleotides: TGTGCCAGCAGCTTAAACAGCCAAGAGACCCAGTACTTC.

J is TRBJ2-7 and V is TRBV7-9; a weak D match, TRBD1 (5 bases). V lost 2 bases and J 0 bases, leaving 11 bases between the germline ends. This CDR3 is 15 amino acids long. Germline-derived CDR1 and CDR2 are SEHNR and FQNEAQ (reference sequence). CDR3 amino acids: CASSLTGLSSYEQYF. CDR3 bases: TGTGCCAGCAGCTTAACAGGCCTGAGCTCCTACGAGCAGTACTTC. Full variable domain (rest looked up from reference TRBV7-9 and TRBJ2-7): DTGVSQNPRHKITKRGQNVTFRCDPISEHNRLYWYRQTLGQGPEFLTYFQNEAQLEKSRLLSDRFSAERPKGSFSTLEIQRTEQGDSAMYLCASSLTGLSSYEQYFGPGTRLTVT.

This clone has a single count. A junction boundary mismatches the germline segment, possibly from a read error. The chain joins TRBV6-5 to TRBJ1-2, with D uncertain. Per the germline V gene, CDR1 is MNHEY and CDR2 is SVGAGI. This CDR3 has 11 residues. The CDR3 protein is CASSDSYGYTF. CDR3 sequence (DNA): TGTGCCAGCAGTGACTCCTATGGCTACACCTTC.

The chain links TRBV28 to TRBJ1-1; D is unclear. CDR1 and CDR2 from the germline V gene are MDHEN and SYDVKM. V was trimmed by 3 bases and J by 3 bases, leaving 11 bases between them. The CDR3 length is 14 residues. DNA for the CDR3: TGTGCCAGCAGTTTGAGAAGGAGGGACACTGAAGCTTTCTTT. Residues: CASSLRRRDTEAFF. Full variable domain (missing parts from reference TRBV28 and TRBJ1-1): DVKVTQSSRYLVKRTGEKVFLECVQDMDHENMFWYRQDPGLGLRLIYFSYDVKMKEKGDIPEGYSVSREKKERFSLILESASTNQTSMYLCASSLRRRDTEAFFGQGTRLTVV.

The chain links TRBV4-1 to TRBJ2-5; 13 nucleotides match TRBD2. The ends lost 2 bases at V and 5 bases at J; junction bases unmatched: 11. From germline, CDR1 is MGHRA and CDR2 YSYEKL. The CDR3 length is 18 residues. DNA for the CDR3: TGCGCCAGCAGCCAACCCGGACTAGCGGGAGAGGCGATGGAGACCCAGTACTTC. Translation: CASSQPGLAGEAMETQYF.

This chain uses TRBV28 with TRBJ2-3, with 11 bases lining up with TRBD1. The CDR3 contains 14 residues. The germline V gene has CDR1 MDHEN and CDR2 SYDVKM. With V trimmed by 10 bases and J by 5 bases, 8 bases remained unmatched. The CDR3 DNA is TGTGCCACCCGGACAGGGGGCGAAGTAGATACGCAGTATTTT. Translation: CATRTGGEVDTQYF.